The clone carrying this T cell receptor beta chain was seen a handful of times. Antigen: not known. The sample originates from a study of T cell repertoires in cytomegalovirus infection. General observations from the study: The cumulative frequency of public TCR beta families identified carriers of CMV plus the relevant HLA.

CDR1 is DFQATT, CDR2 SNEGSKA, per germline (reference sequence). V lost 3 bases and J 1 base, leaving 6 bases between the germline ends. The CDR3 consists of 12 residues. Each CDR3 protein is one row after TCRdb ran MiXCR on the reads. The sample includes around 440,000 distinct CDR3 sequences, about 11% of them seen just once. The sequence came from a human donor in good health (CMV status not recorded). Some clones in this sample may be carry-over from other donors' samples. Sequencing was performed on PBMCs. The chain joins TRBV20-1 to TRBJ1-1; D gene unclear. The DNA of the CDR3 is TGCAGTGCTAGCACAGAGAACACTGAAGCTTTCTTT. This codes for CSASTENTEAFF.